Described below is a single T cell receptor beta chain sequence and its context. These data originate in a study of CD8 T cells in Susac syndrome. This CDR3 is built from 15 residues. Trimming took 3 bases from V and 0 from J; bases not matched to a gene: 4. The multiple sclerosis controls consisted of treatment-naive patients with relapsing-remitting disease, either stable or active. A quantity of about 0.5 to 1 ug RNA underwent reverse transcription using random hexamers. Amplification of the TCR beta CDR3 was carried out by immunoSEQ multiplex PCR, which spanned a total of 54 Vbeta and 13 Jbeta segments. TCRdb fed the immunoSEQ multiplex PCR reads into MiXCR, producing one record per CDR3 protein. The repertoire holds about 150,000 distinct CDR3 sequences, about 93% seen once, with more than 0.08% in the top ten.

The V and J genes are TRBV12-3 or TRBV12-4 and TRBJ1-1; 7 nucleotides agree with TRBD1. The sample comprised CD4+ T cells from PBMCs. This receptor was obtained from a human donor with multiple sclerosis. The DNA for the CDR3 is TGTGCCAGCAGTTTTCAGGGGGGCATGAACACTGAAGCTTTCTTT. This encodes CASSFQGGMNTEAFF.